This T cell receptor beta chain comes out of a study of blood T cell repertoires in COVID-19. Study background: The analysed material was cDNA or gDNA that came from T cells, B-cell-depleted T cells, or PBMCs.

Everyone who took part was 18 to 89 years old, and they came from roughly 25 US areas. Authors' methods: Amplification of reference gene primers was used by the study to estimate nucleated cell counts. Sequenced by immunoSEQ multiplex PCR; TCRdb stores in-frame clones only, minus some. D and trimming were read from the DNA, whereas the V and J calls and clone size are those reported in that table. The sample contains roughly 290,000 clones, 70% to 90% of which appear only once. The germline V gene has CDR1 SEHNR and CDR2 FQNEAQ (reference sequence). V was clipped by 4 bases and J by 3 bases, with 12 bases between them. This CDR3 is built from 14 residues.

The V and J genes are TRBV7-9 and TRBJ1-2, with unresolved D. The sequence came from a woman aged 25-40 years who had recovered from COVID-19. Sequenced sample: PBMCs or T cells enriched from blood (not recorded which). CDR3 sequence reads: CASSSSHGDYGYTF. As DNA, the CDR3 is TGTGCCAGCAGCTCGTCACACGGAGACTATGGCTACACCTTC.